These 16 T cell receptor beta chains were all obtained from the same sample, sequenced in a study of blood T cell repertoires in COVID-19. Using immunoSEQ multiplex PCR, the repertoire was profiled, and TCRdb retains in-frame clones only, with some absent. This table holds roughly 270,000 clones, approximately 78% found once. Sequenced: PBMCs or T cells enriched from blood (not recorded which). The receptors were gathered from a man aged 35-49 years who had been exposed to COVID-19.

This clone appeared a single time. The CDR3, as DNA: TGTGCCAGTAGCCCAATTTCCAGGAACACTGAAGCTTTCTTT. Amino acid sequence: CASSPISRNTEAFF. The chain combines TRBV19 with TRBJ1-1; D unresolved. The V and J ends lost 6 bases and 1 base respectively, with 12 bases between them. CDR3 size: 14 residues. Looked up from germline, CDR1 is LNHDA and CDR2 is SQIVND (reference sequence).

V gene TRBV4-2 combines with J gene TRBJ2-4, with D possibly matching TRBD1 (5 bases). Germline V lookup: CDR1 LGHNA, CDR2 YNFKEQ. The CDR3 loop spans 14 amino acids. Trimming cost V 1 base and J 9 bases, with 13 bases left between them. The CDR3, as DNA: TGTGCCAGCAGCCAAGGTCAGGGTATGAGCATTCAGTACTTC. It yields the protein CASSQGQGMSIQYF.

The chain joins TRBV5-1 to TRBJ2-3, with 7 bases lining up with TRBD2. The CDR3 spans 15 residues. Trimming took 3 bases from V and 2 from J; bases not matched to a gene: 6. CDR1 and CDR2 from the germline V gene are SGHRS and YFSETQ. The CDR3 here is CASSSAGRDTDTQYF. DNA for the CDR3: TGCGCCAGCAGCTCAGCGGGACGGGACACAGATACGCAGTATTTT. The variable domain in full, completed from reference TRBV5-1 and TRBJ2-3, reads KAGVTQTPRYLIKTRGQQVTLSCSPISGHRSVSWYQQTPGQGLQFLFEYFSETQRNKGNFPGRFSGRQFSNSRSEMNVSTLELGDSALYLCASSSAGRDTDTQYFGPGTRLTVL.

The rearrangement joins TRBV7-8 to TRBJ1-5, with D perhaps TRBD1 (5 bases). Germline V CDR1 and CDR2: SGHVS, FQNEAQ. CDR3 size: 13 residues. Trimming pared 6 bases from V and 7 bases from J, leaving 13 bases between. The CDR3 DNA is TGTGCCAGCAGAGCAAGCGGGGCCCAGCCCCAGCATTTT. Translation gives CASRASGAQPQHF.

The rearrangement joins TRBV10-1 to TRBJ2-2; D ambiguous. Germline V gene sequence: CDR1 WNHNN, CDR2 SYGVQD (reference sequence). Trimming shortened V by 3 bases and J by 8 bases, and 7 bases separated the two germline ends. The CDR3 consists of 12 residues. The CDR3 DNA reads as TGCGCCAGCAGTGACTCCTTAGGGGAGCTGTTTTTT. Amino acids: CASSDSLGELFF.

This chain connects TRBV13 to TRBJ2-1; 7 bases are shared with TRBD2. CDR3 length: 13 residues. Germline V lookup: CDR1 PRHDT, CDR2 FYEKMQ (reference sequence). Unmatched junction bases numbered 5, after V lost 3 bases and J lost 9 bases. The CDR3 DNA is TGTGCCAGCAGCTTCGGGACTATAGCTGAGCAGTTCTTC. Its translation: CASSFGTIAEQFF.

This chain uses TRBV4-1 with TRBJ2-7; 10 bases are shared with TRBD1. CDR1 MGHRA and CDR2 YSYEKL come from the germline V gene. This CDR3 has 12 residues. J lost 3 bases, V lost 8 bases, and 1 base had no gene match. CDR3 nucleotides: TGCGCCAGCCGGGACAGGGGCTACGAGCAGTACTTC. This encodes CASRDRGYEQYF.

The chain couples TRBV29-1 to TRBJ2-7; 7 nucleotides match TRBD1. Germline V gives CDR1 SQVTM, CDR2 ANQGSEA. This CDR3 contains 12 residues. The ends lost 7 bases at V and 1 base at J; junction bases unmatched: 4. In DNA, the CDR3 is TGCAGCGCCGGGACAGTTTCCTACGAGCAGTACTTC. It translates to CSAGTVSYEQYF.

V and J are TRBV2 and TRBJ2-1; TRBD1 is a possible D gene (6 bases). The CDR3 is 12 residues long. Trimming took off 5 bases at V and 8 bases at J, with 10 bases between the two ends. In germline, CDR1 is SNHLY, CDR2 FYNNEI. The CDR3 bases are TGTGCCAGCAGTACAGGGATGTATGAGCAGTTCTTC. Translation: CASSTGMYEQFF.

This clone has more than one count but fewer than ten. The chain uses TRBV7-2 and TRBJ2-3, with a possible D match to TRBD1 (5 bases). This CDR3 comprises 15 residues. In germline, CDR1 is SGHTA, CDR2 FQGNSA. The ends were cut back, 2 bases at V and 2 bases at J, with 11 bases in the middle. The CDR3 DNA is TGTGCCAGCAGCTTACTGGGGCGGCACACAGATACGCAGTATTTT. Its translation: CASSLLGRHTDTQYF.

Notes on this clone: The sample has other DNA sequences that encode this CDR3 too. The CDR3 protein is CASSRQINQPQHF. For the CDR3, the DNA is TGTGCCAGCAGCCGACAGATCAATCAGCCCCAGCATTTT. The chain couples TRBV27 to TRBJ1-5; a weak D match, TRBD1 (5 bases). CDR1 and CDR2 from the germline V gene are MNHEY and SMNVEV (reference sequence). The CDR3 sequence is 13 residues long. The ends were cut back, 6 bases at V and 3 bases at J, with 9 bases in the middle.

V gene TRBV10-1 combines with J gene TRBJ2-7; 8 positions agree with TRBD1. J lost 5 bases, V lost 6 bases, and 3 bases had no gene match. The length of the CDR3 is 12 residues. Germline CDR1 is WNHNN and CDR2 is SYGVQD (reference sequence). CDR3 sequence reads: CASSKDRDEQYF. The CDR3 DNA is TGCGCCAGCAGCAAGGACAGGGACGAGCAGTACTTC.

The V call is TRBV29-1, the J call TRBJ1-4, with a tentative D call TRBD1 (5 bases). CDR3 length: 14 residues. V was pared by 7 bases and J by 0 bases, with 12 bases between. Per germline, CDR1 SQVTM and CDR2 ANQGSEA. For the CDR3, the DNA is TGCAGCGCCACCAGACAGTCAACTAATGAAAAACTGTTTTTT. It codes for CSATRQSTNEKLFF.

V and J are TRBV7-2 and TRBJ1-4; tentatively, D is TRBD1 (5 bases). Between the trimmed V and J ends, which lost 5 bases and 10 bases, there was a span of 14 bases. Germline V gene sequence: CDR1 SGHTA, CDR2 FQGNSA. This CDR3 has 13 residues. The DNA for the CDR3 is TGTGCCAGCAGCCCCACCGGCGGGGGAAAACTGTTTTTT. Encoded protein: CASSPTGGGKLFF.

The chain combines TRBV7-8 with TRBJ2-2, with a tentative D call TRBD1 (6 bases). CDR3 length: 16 amino acids. The V and J ends lost 2 bases and 1 base respectively, with 11 bases between them. Germline CDR1 and CDR2: SGHVS and FQNEAQ. CDR3: CASSLTKTGNTGELFF. CDR3 in DNA: TGTGCCAGCAGCTTAACAAAGACAGGGAACACCGGGGAGCTGTTTTTT.

This clone is a singleton in its sample. This sequence joins TRBV5-1 and TRBJ2-2; D may be TRBD1 (5 bases). V lost 0 bases to trimming and J lost 7 bases, with 10 bases between them. The length of the CDR3 is 14 residues. Germline loops: CDR1 SGHRS, CDR2 YFSETQ. The CDR3: CASSLVPQGGELFF. The DNA of the CDR3 is TGCGCCAGCAGCTTGGTCCCTCAGGGCGGGGAGCTGTTTTTT.